The sample holds many counts of the clone carrying this TCR beta chain. Its specificity is not known. This sample was included in a study of identical twins. Germline lookup yields CDR1 MGHDK and CDR2 SYGVNS. J was trimmed by 6 bases and V by 3 bases; bases with no gene match: 4. This CDR3 has 14 amino acids. A universal primer site arose from template switching, and cDNA bore unique molecular identifiers. From the 5' RACE reads, TCRdb called clonotypes with MiXCR, one entry per CDR3 protein. The repertoire holds hundreds of thousands of distinct CDR3 sequences, over 8.5% seen once, with roughly 0.9% in the top ten. Notes on the study in general: Researchers reported weaker excess twin sharing in beta out-of-frame sequences.

The sample was also reused in another study, on yellow fever vaccine responses in identical twins. That study adds: The authors reported partly convergent, partly personalized vaccine responses in identical twins.

The sample comprised PBMCs. The chain recombines TRBV25-1 with TRBJ1-5, with 8 bases fitting TRBD1. This TCR was sampled from a woman aged 18-29 years in good health. Here the CDR3 reads CASSDRGLGQPQHF. CDR3 bases: TGTGCCAGCAGTGACAGGGGGCTTGGTCAGCCCCAGCATTTT.